This T cell receptor (beta chain) is from a study of blood T cell repertoires in COVID-19. Overall study: Sources were T cells, B-cell-depleted T cells, or PBMCs; the material itself was cDNA or gDNA.

V dropped 2 bases and J dropped 0 bases, with 14 bases sitting between them. The CDR3 has 17 amino acids. Germline values: CDR1 SGHTA, CDR2 FQGNSA. In the source study's methods: How many nucleated cells were present was estimated from reference gene primer amplification. The repertoire was sequenced with immunoSEQ multiplex PCR; TCRdb's copy has only in-frame clones and lacks some. From that table come the V and J calls and clone size; the DNA was used to work out D and trimming. The sample includes around 200,000 clones, more than 70% of them seen just once. The chain has TRBV7-2 and TRBJ1-5; tentative D call: TRBD1 (5 bases). The receptor comes from a man aged 45-65 years with active or convalescent COVID-19. The sample comprised peripheral blood. CDR3 nucleotide sequence: TGTGCCAGCAGCTTAACCCAGGGCCTACTTAGCAATCAGCCCCAGCATTTT. Translated, it gives CASSLTQGLLSNQPQHF. Supplemented by reference TRBV7-2 and TRBJ1-5, the full variable domain reads GAGVSQSPSNKVTEKGKDVELRCDPISGHTALYWYRQSLGQGLEFLIYFQGNSAPDKSGLPSDRFSAERTGGSVSTLTIQRTQQEDSAVYLCASSLTQGLLSNQPQHFGDGTRLSIL.